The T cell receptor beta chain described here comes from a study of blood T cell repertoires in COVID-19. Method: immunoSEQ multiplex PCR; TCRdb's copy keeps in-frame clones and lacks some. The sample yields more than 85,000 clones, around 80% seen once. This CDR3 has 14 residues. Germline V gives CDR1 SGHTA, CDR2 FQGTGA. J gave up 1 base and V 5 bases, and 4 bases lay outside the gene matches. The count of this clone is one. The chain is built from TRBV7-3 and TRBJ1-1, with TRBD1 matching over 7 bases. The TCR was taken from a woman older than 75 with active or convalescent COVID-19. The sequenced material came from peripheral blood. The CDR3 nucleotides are TGTGCCAGCAGCCCAGGGGGTACGAACACTGAAGCTTTCTTT. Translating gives CASSPGGTNTEAFF.